The T cell receptor beta chain under discussion was sequenced for a study of T cell changes during pregnancy in multiple sclerosis. Assay used: immunoSEQ multiplex PCR; TCRdb lists only in-frame clones, some missing. Seen here are around 40,000 clones, 90% to 95% observed once, and the top ten hold roughly 0.72%. The CDR3 covers 16 residues. CDR1 and CDR2 (germline): LNHDA, SQIVND (reference sequence). The ends lost 0 bases at V and 5 bases at J; junction bases unmatched: 6. The sequencing here drew on CD4+ T cells from peripheral blood mononuclear cells, taken in the third trimester of pregnancy. The source is a female donor with multiple sclerosis, enrolled in a pregnancy study. V usage is TRBV19 and J usage is TRBJ1-5, with 8 bases identical to TRBD1. CDR3 coding DNA: TGTGCCAGTAGTATAGATAGAGGACAGGGCGATCAGCCCCAGCATTTT. Its translation: CASSIDRGQGDQPQHF.